Listed below are T cell receptor beta chains from one sample, sequenced in a study of human T cells and chemical hapten exposure. TCRdb re-called the RACE reads through MiXCR, storing one row per CDR3 protein. The data contain around 130,000 distinct CDR3 sequences, over 9.5% of them seen just once; the ten biggest clones take up around 1.4%. The specimen was whole blood, collected in connection with sensitization to the hapten diphenylcyclopropenone (DPC). Every receptor here comes from a woman between 45 and 65 years old with alopecia areata. Some clones in this sample may be carry-over from other donors' samples. CDR3s include the opening cysteine and the closing phenylalanine or tryptophan. A D gene is named only where the DNA matches it firmly. Clone size is given for some rows only: seen once, a few or many times, or a class if the clone is expanded.

cdr3_nt: TGTGCCTGGAGGTTTTATGACCGGATCTCTGGAAACACCATATATTTT
cdr3_aa: CAWRFYDRISGNTIYF
v_call: TRBV30
clone_size: few
j_call: TRBJ1-3
d_call: -

cdr3_nt: TGTGCCAGCAGCCCCGACAGGCAAACTTACTATGGCTACACCTTC
cdr3_aa: CASSPDRQTYYGYTF
v_call: TRBV5-4
clone_size: once
j_call: TRBJ1-2
d_call: -

cdr3_nt: TGCGCCAGCAGCTTAGGCAGGGTGGAGACCCAGTACTTC
cdr3_aa: CASSLGRVETQYF
v_call: TRBV5-1
clone_size: many
j_call: TRBJ2-5
d_call: -

cdr3_nt: TGTGCCTGGGCAAGGGACGGCACTGAAGCTTTCTTT
cdr3_aa: CAWARDGTEAFF
v_call: TRBV30
clone_size: -
j_call: TRBJ1-1
d_call: -

cdr3_nt: TGTGCCAGCAGGCACCCAACTGGAAACACCATATATTTT
cdr3_aa: CASRHPTGNTIYF
v_call: TRBV5-4
clone_size: many
j_call: TRBJ1-3
d_call: -

cdr3_nt: TGCGCCAGCAGCTTGGTTCCCCAGGGGATTGGGGCCAACGTCCTGACTTTC
cdr3_aa: CASSLVPQGIGANVLTF
v_call: TRBV5-1
clone_size: few
j_call: TRBJ2-6
d_call: -

cdr3_nt: TGTGCCAGCCGACTAGCGGGAGTATCAGATACGCAGTATTTT
cdr3_aa: CASRLAGVSDTQYF
v_call: TRBV10-3
clone_size: few
j_call: TRBJ2-3
d_call: TRBD2

cdr3_nt: TGTGCCAGCACCCGAGGAGCGGGGTACTACGAGCAGTACTTC
cdr3_aa: CASTRGAGYYEQYF
v_call: TRBV6-5
clone_size: -
j_call: TRBJ2-7
d_call: TRBD2

cdr3_nt: TGTGCCAGCAGTGACCCGGACAGGTTTAACTATGGCTACACCTTC
cdr3_aa: CASSDPDRFNYGYTF
v_call: TRBV6-6
clone_size: few
j_call: TRBJ1-2
d_call: TRBD1

cdr3_nt: TGTGCCAGCAGCTTAGTGCCGACTAGCGAGACTTACTTC
cdr3_aa: CASSLVPTSETYF
v_call: TRBV13
clone_size: few
j_call: TRBJ2-7
d_call: TRBD2

cdr3_nt: TGTGCCAGCAGTTTATCCGACCTACTCCTGAACACTGAAGCTTTCTTT
cdr3_aa: CASSLSDLLLNTEAFF
v_call: TRBV28
clone_size: -
j_call: TRBJ1-1
d_call: -

cdr3_nt: TGCAGCGCCCCGTTTACCTCTGGGGCCAACGTCCTGACTTTC
cdr3_aa: CSAPFTSGANVLTF
v_call: TRBV29-1
clone_size: few
j_call: TRBJ2-6
d_call: -

cdr3_nt: TGTGCCAGCAGCGTAGAGGGACTAGGGGCCTACAATGAGCAGTTCTTC
cdr3_aa: CASSVEGLGAYNEQFF
v_call: TRBV9
clone_size: few
j_call: TRBJ2-1
d_call: TRBD2

cdr3_nt: TGTGCCAGCAGCCAAGTGGGGCGCGAGACCCAGTACTTC
cdr3_aa: CASSQVGRETQYF
v_call: TRBV3-1
clone_size: many
j_call: TRBJ2-5
d_call: -

cdr3_nt: TGTGCCAGCAGCTCTAGCGGGGTAGAGCAGTTCTTC
cdr3_aa: CASSSSGVEQFF
v_call: TRBV3-1
clone_size: -
j_call: TRBJ2-1
d_call: TRBD2

cdr3_nt: TGTGCCACCAGCAGAGGCGAGGGGACTACAGCGATGAACACTGAAGCTTTCTTT
cdr3_aa: CATSRGEGTTAMNTEAFF
v_call: TRBV15
clone_size: many
j_call: TRBJ1-1
d_call: -

cdr3_nt: TGCAGCGTTTCCTCGGGACTTCTTGGGAATGAGCAGTTCTTC
cdr3_aa: CSVSSGLLGNEQFF
v_call: TRBV29-1
clone_size: few
j_call: TRBJ2-1
d_call: -

cdr3_nt: TGCAGTGCTAGCTCAGGGAATGATGGCTACACCTTC
cdr3_aa: CSASSGNDGYTF
v_call: TRBV20-1
clone_size: many
j_call: TRBJ1-2
d_call: -

cdr3_nt: TGCAGCGTTGATGTCTCCAACACTGAAGCTTTCTTT
cdr3_aa: CSVDVSNTEAFF
v_call: TRBV29-1
clone_size: -
j_call: TRBJ1-1
d_call: -

cdr3_nt: TGTGCCAGCAGTCTCCAGCCCTATAGCAATCAGCCCCAGCATTTT
cdr3_aa: CASSLQPYSNQPQHF
v_call: TRBV6-5
clone_size: few
j_call: TRBJ1-5
d_call: -

cdr3_nt: TGTGCCAGCAGCCGCTTAGGGCAGGGGGCAGGTGAGCAGTACTTC
cdr3_aa: CASSRLGQGAGEQYF
v_call: TRBV13
clone_size: -
j_call: TRBJ2-7
d_call: TRBD1

cdr3_nt: TGTGCCAGCAGCGATCGAGCCGGGACATTCTGGTCTGGGGCCAACGTCCTGACTTTC
cdr3_aa: CASSDRAGTFWSGANVLTF
v_call: TRBV9
clone_size: few
j_call: TRBJ2-6
d_call: -

cdr3_nt: TGCGCCAGCAGCACCCCCCGGGACAGGGGAAGAAACTATGGCTACACCTTC
cdr3_aa: CASSTPRDRGRNYGYTF
v_call: TRBV5-1
clone_size: few
j_call: TRBJ1-2
d_call: TRBD1

cdr3_nt: TGTGCCAGCAGTTCGGCAGGGCATGGCTACACCTTC
cdr3_aa: CASSSAGHGYTF
v_call: TRBV27
clone_size: few
j_call: TRBJ1-2
d_call: -

cdr3_nt: TGTGCCAGCAGCTTCGGCGGGTACACAGATACGCAGTATTTT
cdr3_aa: CASSFGGYTDTQYF
v_call: TRBV7-3
clone_size: -
j_call: TRBJ2-3
d_call: -

cdr3_nt: TGTGCCAGCAGCTTAGCGGGGCGCTCCGGAGGGGGAGAGACCCAGTACTTC
cdr3_aa: CASSLAGRSGGGETQYF
v_call: TRBV11-1
clone_size: -
j_call: TRBJ2-5
d_call: -

cdr3_nt: TGTGCTAGTGCCCTGGGACGGCGACAAGAGACCCAGTACTTC
cdr3_aa: CASALGRRQETQYF
v_call: TRBV12-5
clone_size: few
j_call: TRBJ2-5
d_call: -

cdr3_nt: TGTGCCAGCAGCAGTGGGGGCACCGGGGAGCTGTTTTTT
cdr3_aa: CASSSGGTGELFF
v_call: TRBV7-2
clone_size: many
j_call: TRBJ2-2
d_call: -

cdr3_nt: TGTGCCAGCGACCGGCAGAGCACAGATACGCAGTATTTT
cdr3_aa: CASDRQSTDTQYF
v_call: TRBV11-2
clone_size: few
j_call: TRBJ2-3
d_call: -

cdr3_nt: TGCGCCAGCATGCGTCAGGGCACTGAAGCTTTCTTT
cdr3_aa: CASMRQGTEAFF
v_call: TRBV10-2
clone_size: few
j_call: TRBJ1-1
d_call: -

cdr3_nt: TGTGCCAGCAGCCCGGGACTTTACAATGAGCAGTTCTTC
cdr3_aa: CASSPGLYNEQFF
v_call: TRBV11-3
clone_size: many
j_call: TRBJ2-1
d_call: -

cdr3_nt: TGTGCCAGCAGCTTAGGGATGCAAACAGATACGCAGTATTTT
cdr3_aa: CASSLGMQTDTQYF
v_call: TRBV7-8
clone_size: few
j_call: TRBJ2-3
d_call: -

cdr3_nt: TGTGCCAGCAGTCCTTGGACAGAACCCGAGCAGTACTTC
cdr3_aa: CASSPWTEPEQYF
v_call: TRBV6-2/TRBV6-3
clone_size: -
j_call: TRBJ2-7
d_call: -

cdr3_nt: TGTGCCAGCAGCTTAACTAGCGGGAGCGCAGATACGCAGTATTTT
cdr3_aa: CASSLTSGSADTQYF
v_call: TRBV7-3
clone_size: many
j_call: TRBJ2-3
d_call: TRBD2

cdr3_nt: TGTGCCAGCAAGACGGGGTCGTCGGCGGAGACCCAGTACTTC
cdr3_aa: CASKTGSSAETQYF
v_call: TRBV6-2/TRBV6-3
clone_size: few
j_call: TRBJ2-5
d_call: -

cdr3_nt: TGTGCCAGCAGCGAACAGGGTATAGGGGCGAACACTGAAGCTTTCTTT
cdr3_aa: CASSEQGIGANTEAFF
v_call: TRBV7-8
clone_size: many
j_call: TRBJ1-1
d_call: -

cdr3_nt: TGTGCCAGCAGCCTTGGACTCCTAGGGACAGGGTCTCCCTACGAGCAGTACTTC
cdr3_aa: CASSLGLLGTGSPYEQYF
v_call: TRBV7-2
clone_size: -
j_call: TRBJ2-7
d_call: TRBD1

cdr3_nt: TGTGCCAGCACCCCTCTAGCGGGCCTTAGCACAGATACGCAGTATTTT
cdr3_aa: CASTPLAGLSTDTQYF
v_call: TRBV7-2
clone_size: many
j_call: TRBJ2-3
d_call: TRBD2

cdr3_nt: TGTGCCTGGAGTAGGGGGGGGACAGGACAAGAGACCCAGTACTTC
cdr3_aa: CAWSRGGTGQETQYF
v_call: TRBV30
clone_size: few
j_call: TRBJ2-5
d_call: -

cdr3_nt: TGTGCCAGCAACCCAAATGGACTAGCGGGAAGGAATGAGCAGTTCTTC
cdr3_aa: CASNPNGLAGRNEQFF
v_call: TRBV7-3
clone_size: -
j_call: TRBJ2-1
d_call: TRBD2

cdr3_nt: TGTGCCAGTAGTATCTTCCAGGGAGGGAACATTCAGTACTTC
cdr3_aa: CASSIFQGGNIQYF
v_call: TRBV19
clone_size: many
j_call: TRBJ2-4
d_call: TRBD2

cdr3_nt: TGTGCCAGCAGCGTAGGCCAGGGAGGGAGCAATCAGCCCCAGCATTTT
cdr3_aa: CASSVGQGGSNQPQHF
v_call: TRBV9
clone_size: few
j_call: TRBJ1-5
d_call: -

cdr3_nt: TGTGCCAGCACCCTCACGAGCGGCTCCTACAATGAGCAGTTCTTC
cdr3_aa: CASTLTSGSYNEQFF
v_call: TRBV6-1
clone_size: -
j_call: TRBJ2-1
d_call: -

cdr3_nt: TGCGCCAGCAGCCGCGGGACTAGCGGGACTAAAGAGCAGTACTTC
cdr3_aa: CASSRGTSGTKEQYF
v_call: TRBV4-3
clone_size: few
j_call: TRBJ2-7
d_call: TRBD2

cdr3_nt: TGTGCCAGCAGTTATTCGCCGGGACTAGCGGTCTCCTACAATGAGCAGTTCTTC
cdr3_aa: CASSYSPGLAVSYNEQFF
v_call: TRBV6-2/TRBV6-3
clone_size: -
j_call: TRBJ2-1
d_call: TRBD2

cdr3_nt: TGCGCCAGCAGCCAAGGGGCAGATACGCAGTATTTT
cdr3_aa: CASSQGADTQYF
v_call: TRBV4-1
clone_size: few
j_call: TRBJ2-3
d_call: -

cdr3_nt: TGTGCCAGTAGTACGGGACACCTTAATGAAAAACTGTTTTTT
cdr3_aa: CASSTGHLNEKLFF
v_call: TRBV19
clone_size: many
j_call: TRBJ1-4
d_call: -

cdr3_nt: TGTGCCAGCAGTGAACAGGGCAGAGAGACCCAGTACTTC
cdr3_aa: CASSEQGRETQYF
v_call: TRBV28
clone_size: many
j_call: TRBJ2-5
d_call: -

cdr3_nt: TGCAGTGCTACTTTTGGCTTCCCGCTCAGGGATGAGCAGTTCTTC
cdr3_aa: CSATFGFPLRDEQFF
v_call: TRBV20-1
clone_size: few
j_call: TRBJ2-1
d_call: -

cdr3_nt: TGTGCCAGCAGCTTAGGAAGGTTACAGAGCTTCCAAGAGACCCAGTACTTC
cdr3_aa: CASSLGRLQSFQETQYF
v_call: TRBV7-2
clone_size: few
j_call: TRBJ2-5
d_call: -

cdr3_nt: TGTGCCAGCAGCGTAGGAGCGGGACAGGAGACCTACGAGCAGTACTTC
cdr3_aa: CASSVGAGQETYEQYF
v_call: TRBV9
clone_size: -
j_call: TRBJ2-7
d_call: -

cdr3_nt: TGCAGTGCTCCCCCGGAGCGGACCAATGAGCAGTTCTTC
cdr3_aa: CSAPPERTNEQFF
v_call: TRBV20-1
clone_size: -
j_call: TRBJ2-1
d_call: -

cdr3_nt: TGTGCCAGCAGCCGGGGCCACCAAGAGACCCAGTACTTC
cdr3_aa: CASSRGHQETQYF
v_call: TRBV7-3
clone_size: -
j_call: TRBJ2-5
d_call: -